The 10 T cell receptor beta chains listed next were all sequenced from one sample in a study of radiotherapy plus CTLA-4 blockade in lung cancer. TCRdb's copy holds only in-frame clones and misses some; the assay was immunoSEQ multiplex PCR. Here the sample spans about 59,000 clones, around 68% being singletons. The sample consisted of peripheral blood, taken from a patient treated with radiotherapy plus ipilimumab. All receptors come from a human donor with non-small cell lung cancer whose response to radiotherapy plus ipilimumab could not be evaluated.

For the CDR3, the DNA is TGTGCCAGCAGTTACTCGTTCCTCGATACGCAGTATTTT. This encodes CASSYSFLDTQYF. J is TRBJ2-3 and V is TRBV6-5; D is undetermined. Germline V lookup: CDR1 MNHEY, CDR2 SVGAGI. The CDR3 is made up of 13 amino acids. Trimming took 0 bases from V and 6 from J, leaving 7 bases between them.

The chain employs TRBV5-5 and TRBJ2-5, with 11 bases identical to TRBD2. CDR3 size: 17 residues. The V segment lost 2 bases and the J segment 1 base; nucleotides outside the gene matches: 7. Germline CDR1 reads SGHKS; CDR2 reads YYEKEE (reference sequence). The CDR3 coding sequence is TGTGCCAGCAGCTTCGGTCTAGCGGGGGGATCCCAAGAGACCCAGTACTTC. It is translated as CASSFGLAGGSQETQYF.

This chain links TRBV5-1 with TRBJ2-5, with TRBD2 matching over 8 bases. This CDR3 spans 15 amino acids. J was trimmed by 5 bases and V by 1 base; bases with no gene match: 7. Germline V gives CDR1 SGHRS, CDR2 YFSETQ. The chain's CDR3 is CASSLLGSGGETQYF. The CDR3 nucleotides read TGCGCCAGCAGCTTGCTAGGCTCGGGGGGGGAGACCCAGTACTTC.

V is TRBV7-9 and J is TRBJ2-5; 10 bases map to TRBD2. There are 18 residues in the CDR3. Trimming cost V 5 bases and J 2 bases; bases outside gene matches: 14. Per germline, CDR1 SEHNR and CDR2 FQNEAQ (reference sequence). CDR3 amino acids: CASSASVTSGALQETQYF. CDR3 DNA sequence: TGTGCCAGCAGCGCCTCCGTAACTAGCGGGGCCCTACAAGAGACCCAGTACTTC.

This clone was counted between two and nine times. V gene TRBV27 combines with J gene TRBJ2-3; tentative D call: TRBD1 (6 bases). Germline CDR1 and CDR2: MNHEY and SMNVEV (reference sequence). With 5 bases removed from V and 0 bases from J, the gap between germline ends came to 18 bases. The CDR3 totals 17 residues. CDR3 bases: TGTGCCAGCAGTCGACTCAGGGGCCTATTGAGCACAGATACGCAGTATTTT. Amino acid sequence: CASSRLRGLLSTDTQYF.

The chain couples TRBV4-2 to TRBJ2-6; weak D call: TRBD1 (5 bases). V lost 0 bases, J lost 2 bases, and 8 bases lay in between. The germline CDR1 and CDR2 sequences are LGHNA and YNFKEQ. The CDR3 length is 16 residues. The CDR3 DNA sequence: TGTGCCAGCAGCCAAGATATAGGGGCTGGGGCCAACGTCCTGACTTTC. Amino acids: CASSQDIGAGANVLTF.

The rearrangement joins TRBV5-1 to TRBJ1-2; TRBD1 is a possible D gene (6 bases). Germline loops: CDR1 SGHRS, CDR2 YFSETQ. Trimming cost V 2 bases and J 8 bases, with 16 bases left between them. The CDR3 length is 14 residues. This chain's CDR3 is CASSLGTGQGGYTF. The CDR3 nucleotides read TGCGCCAGCAGCTTAGGTACAGGGCAAGGGGGCTACACCTTC. Full variable domain (outside the CDR3, taken from reference TRBV5-1 and TRBJ1-2): KAGVTQTPRYLIKTRGQQVTLSCSPISGHRSVSWYQQTPGQGLQFLFEYFSETQRNKGNFPGRFSGRQFSNSRSEMNVSTLELGDSALYLCASSLGTGQGGYTFGSGTRLTVV.

The V gene is TRBV13, the J gene TRBJ2-1, with 7 positions matching TRBD1. V shed 5 bases and J 2 bases; nucleotides not matched to a gene: 9. The germline gives CDR1 PRHDT, CDR2 FYEKMQ (reference sequence). The CDR3 extends over 16 amino acids. In DNA, the CDR3 is TGTGCCAGCAGCCCAGGGACAGTCCGGACCTACAATGAGCAGTTCTTC. It translates to CASSPGTVRTYNEQFF.

The gene calls are TRBV7-6 and TRBJ2-3; tentative D call: TRBD1 (5 bases). The CDR3 is made up of 15 amino acids. Trimming left V 5 bases short and J 2 bases short, with 14 bases between. Germline lookup yields CDR1 SGHVS and CDR2 FNYEAQ. CDR3 region: CASSHRDRSTDTQYF. CDR3 in DNA: TGTGCCAGCAGCCACCGCGACAGATCCACAGATACGCAGTATTTT. The variable domain in full, completed from reference TRBV7-6 and TRBJ2-3, reads GAGVSQSPRYKVTKRGQDVALRCDPISGHVSLYWYRQALGQGPEFLTYFNYEAQQDKSGLPNDRFSAERPEGSISTLTIQRTEQRDSAMYRCASSHRDRSTDTQYFGPGTRLTVL.

DNA for the CDR3: TGTGCCAGCAGCTTCCCAGGACTACCAACCACCTACAATGAGCAGTTCTTC. The encoded protein is CASSFPGLPTTYNEQFF. The rearrangement links TRBV7-2 to TRBJ2-1; D is perhaps TRBD2 (6 bases). Trimming took 3 bases from V and 2 from J, leaving 17 bases between them. CDR3 length: 17 amino acids. Germline-derived CDR1 and CDR2 are SGHTA and FQGNSA.